Shown below are 6 T cell receptor beta chains from a single sample sequenced in a study of shared clonotypes between healthy human individuals. Repertoires were generated with immunoSEQ multiplex PCR, while TCRdb's copy carries only in-frame clones and drops some. The table shows roughly 2.4 million clones, with around 95% occurring only once. The material sequenced was naive CD4+ T cells sorted from blood. Regarding subset: CD45RA+ positively selected. These receptor sequences come from a man younger than 30 in good health.

The J gene is TRBJ1-5, the V gene TRBV18; TRBD1 might be the D (6 bases). CDR3 size: 14 residues. The V and J ends lost 2 bases and 7 bases respectively, with 12 bases between them. Germline V lookup: CDR1 KGHSH, CDR2 LQKENI. CDR3 DNA sequence: TGTGCCAGCTCACCATCCGGGGGCGAGCAGCCCCAGCATTTT. Its translation: CASSPSGGEQPQHF. Full variable domain (remainder filled in from reference TRBV18 and TRBJ1-5): NAGVMQNPRHLVRRRGQEARLRCSPMKGHSHVYWYRQLPEEGLKFMVYLQKENIIDESGMPKERFSAEFPKEGPSILRIQQVVRGDSAAYFCASSPSGGEQPQHFGDGTRLSIL.

The CDR3 coding sequence is TGTGCCACCCAGGGACTAGCGGCTAGCACAGATACGCAGTATTTT. Protein sequence: CATQGLAASTDTQYF. This sequence joins TRBV11-2 and TRBJ2-3, with 11 bases identical to TRBD2. Germline V gives CDR1 SGHAT, CDR2 FQNNGV. The CDR3 has 15 amino acids. With 10 bases clipped from V and 0 bases from J, the junction kept 6 bases outside the gene matches.

The V call is TRBV6-1, the J call TRBJ2-5, with a possible D match to TRBD1 (6 bases). The CDR3 contains 13 residues. The V end lost 7 bases, the J end lost 4 bases, and 13 bases lay between the germline ends. The germline V gene encodes CDR1 MNHNS and CDR2 SASEGT. The CDR3 DNA follows: TGTGCCAGCATCTACACAGGGAGAGAGACCCAGTACTTC. Protein: CASIYTGRETQYF.

The chain joins TRBV4-2 to TRBJ2-1, with 11 nucleotides matching TRBD2. Trimming removed 0 bases from V and 8 bases from J; junction bases left unmatched: 9. Germline V gene sequence: CDR1 LGHNA, CDR2 YNFKEQ. This CDR3 comprises 17 residues. CDR3 sequence: CASSQESRSGGAYEQFF. The CDR3 coding sequence is TGTGCCAGCAGCCAAGAGTCCCGTAGCGGGGGGGCTTATGAGCAGTTCTTC.

This clone was recorded only once. Written as DNA, the CDR3 is TGTGCCAGCAGCTTCGGGCTAGCGGAGGCCTACGAGCAGTACTTC. Translating it yields CASSFGLAEAYEQYF. The chain combines TRBV7-8 with TRBJ2-7; TRBD2 aligns across 7 bases. Germline-derived CDR1 and CDR2 are SGHVS and FQNEAQ. V shed 3 bases and J 2 bases; nucleotides not matched to a gene: 7. This CDR3 spans 15 amino acids.

The chain couples TRBV5-6 to TRBJ1-1; D gene ambiguous. This CDR3 region has 14 residues. The V gene lost 0 bases and the J gene lost 1 base, with 7 bases spanning the gap. The germline V gene encodes CDR1 SGHDT and CDR2 YYEEEE. The CDR3 DNA reads TGTGCCAGCAGCTTGGCAGTAGGGAACACTGAAGCTTTCTTT. It codes for CASSLAVGNTEAFF.